These T cell receptor beta chains were read from a single sample in a study of control samples from healthy donors and cancer patients. Sequenced by immunoSEQ multiplex PCR; TCRdb stores in-frame clones only, minus some. The top ten hold 9.5% to 13% of the sample, which has 120,000 or so clones, 87% seen once. The sequencing sample was made of blood. The receptor source for this set is a man aged 25 to 40 in good health. CDR3s include the opening cysteine and the closing phenylalanine or tryptophan. Fields, in order: V gene, CDR3 length, clone size, D gene, J gene, CDR3 DNA, CDR3 protein. The D gene is left open where the match is weak. Size tells how often a clone was seen (once, few, many) or the class of an expanded clone, and some rows leave it out.

TRBV5-4	19	-	TRBD2	TRBJ2-3	TGTGCCAGCAGCCTGGGGGGAGGACTTAGCGGGGCTAAAGGAGATACGCAGTATTTT	CASSLGGGLSGAKGDTQYF
TRBV5-8	13	-	TRBD1	TRBJ1-1	TGTGCCAGCAGCTGGGACAGGGGAGCTGAAGCTTTCTTT	CASSWDRGAEAFF
TRBV9	15	-	-	TRBJ2-1	TGTGCCAGCAGCGTAGGCGGACCTCAGGGAGGAGAGCAGTTCTTC	CASSVGGPQGGEQFF
TRBV5-6	17	-	-	TRBJ1-3	TGTGCCAGCAGCTTGGAGGTGGTCAGGCTCTCTGGAAACACCATATATTTT	CASSLEVVRLSGNTIYF
TRBV2	12	-	TRBD1	TRBJ1-4	TGTGCCAGCAGGGCAGGGGGCGAGAAACTGTTTTTT	CASRAGGEKLFF
TRBV24-1	13	few	-	TRBJ2-5	TGTGCCACCAGTGAGTCTAGGCGAGGGACCCAGTACTTC	CATSESRRGTQYF
TRBV6-6	15	-	TRBD1	TRBJ1-1	TGTGCCAGCATGCGCCTCAGGGGGATTGTCACTGAAGCTTTCTTT	CASMRLRGIVTEAFF
TRBV6-5	15	-	TRBD1	TRBJ1-2	TGTGCCAGCAGTTCCTTTTGGGACAGGGACTATGGCTACACCTTC	CASSSFWDRDYGYTF
TRBV2	14	-	-	TRBJ2-1	TGTGCCAGCAGTGAAGGGGGCCCCCTTGGAGAGCAGTTCTTC	CASSEGGPLGEQFF
TRBV24-1	16	-	TRBD2	TRBJ2-5	TGTGCCACCAGTGAATCGACTAGCGGGGGTGGTGAGACCCAGTACTTC	CATSESTSGGGETQYF
TRBV9	15	-	-	TRBJ1-4	TGTGCCAGCAGCGTAAGCGGGCTTCCAGGGGAAAAACTGTTTTTT	CASSVSGLPGEKLFF
TRBV18	12	-	-	TRBJ2-3	TGTGCCAGCTCACCAAGCACAGATACGCAGTATTTT	CASSPSTDTQYF
TRBV24-1	15	-	-	TRBJ1-5	TGTGCCACCAGCCTAGGGGGGAGTGGAAATCAGCCCCAGCATTTT	CATSLGGSGNQPQHF
TRBV25-1	15	-	TRBD1	TRBJ1-6	TGTGCCAGCAGGGATCCACAGGGGGCGAATTCACCCCTCCACTTT	CASRDPQGANSPLHF
TRBV2	13	-	-	TRBJ1-5	TGTGCCAGCAGCCGGGGGCTCAATCAGCCCCAGCATTTT	CASSRGLNQPQHF
TRBV28	13	-	-	TRBJ1-2	TGTGCCAGCAGTTTATCGGCGATCTATGGCTACACCTTC	CASSLSAIYGYTF
TRBV14	13	-	-	TRBJ2-4	TGTGCCAGCAGCCGGGGGAGTCGGGACATTCAGTACTTC	CASSRGSRDIQYF
TRBV3-1/TRBV3-2	18	-	TRBD1	TRBJ1-3	TGTGCCAGCAGCCGGAGCCGGGACAGGGTCACTTCTGGAAACACCATATATTTT	CASSRSRDRVTSGNTIYF
TRBV3-1/TRBV3-2	17	-	TRBD1	TRBJ1-3	TGTGCCAGCAGCCAAGATCCCTCGACAGGGAGAGGAAACACCATATATTTT	CASSQDPSTGRGNTIYF
TRBV28	15	-	TRBD1	TRBJ1-6	TGTGCCAGCAGTTTGCCCACAGGGGGCTCTTCACCCCTCCACTTT	CASSLPTGGSSPLHF
TRBV5-1	12	-	-	TRBJ1-2	TGCGCCAGCAGAGGGAACAGCTATGGCTACACCTTC	CASRGNSYGYTF
TRBV2	14	-	-	TRBJ1-1	TGTGCCAGCAGTGTTTTCACAGGGAACACTGAAGCTTTCTTT	CASSVFTGNTEAFF
TRBV6-1	15	-	TRBD1	TRBJ1-6	TGTGCCAGCAGTGAAGCACACAGGGGTAATTCACCCCTCCACTTT	CASSEAHRGNSPLHF
TRBV5-6	16	-	-	TRBJ2-5	TGTGCCAGCAGCTTGGTCGCGGGCGAAAGGAGGGAGACCCAGTACTTC	CASSLVAGERRETQYF
TRBV7-8	15	-	-	TRBJ2-5	TGTGCCAGCAGCTTAGATGTTGCAGTCCAAGAGACCCAGTACTTC	CASSLDVAVQETQYF
TRBV2	13	-	TRBD1	TRBJ1-5	TGTGCCAGCAGTCCGACAGGGTATCAGCCCCAGCATTTT	CASSPTGYQPQHF
TRBV5-1	15	-	-	TRBJ1-1	TGCGCCAGCAGCACTGGGGCAAAAATGAACACTGAAGCTTTCTTT	CASSTGAKMNTEAFF
TRBV7-7	16	-	-	TRBJ2-6	TGTGCCAGCAGCTTAGGACTCCCTTCTGGGGCCAACGTCCTGACTTTC	CASSLGLPSGANVLTF
TRBV27	14	-	-	TRBJ2-3	TGTGCCAGCAGTCGGTTGACAGCCACAGATACGCAGTATTTT	CASSRLTATDTQYF
TRBV18	12	-	-	TRBJ2-7	TGTGCCAGCTCACTATCGGGGTACGAGCAGTACTTC	CASSLSGYEQYF
TRBV9	14	-	-	TRBJ1-6	TGTGCCAGCAGCGTAGACCCGCAGCGGTCACCCCTCCACTTT	CASSVDPQRSPLHF
TRBV6-5	14	-	-	TRBJ2-2	TGTGCCAGCAGTTATACGGAGGGGACCGGGGAGCTGTTTTTT	CASSYTEGTGELFF
TRBV24-1	19	-	TRBD2	TRBJ2-1	TGTGCCACCAGTGATTCAACTAGCGGGGGGTCCCGCTCCTACAATGAGCAGTTCTTC	CATSDSTSGGSRSYNEQFF
TRBV7-3	13	-	-	TRBJ1-2	TGTGCCAGCAGCGAACACCAGGGCTATGGCTACACCTTC	CASSEHQGYGYTF
TRBV27	15	-	TRBD1	TRBJ1-1	TGTGCCAGCAGTTTATATTTCGACAGGGTCACTGAAGCTTTCTTT	CASSLYFDRVTEAFF
TRBV10-1	12	few	-	TRBJ1-6	TGCGCCAGCAGTGTTTCCAATTCACCCCTCCACTTT	CASSVSNSPLHF
TRBV7-9	17	-	-	TRBJ1-6	TGTGCCAGCAGCTTAGCGCCCGGAGGTTCCTATAATTCACCCCTCCACTTT	CASSLAPGGSYNSPLHF
TRBV5-6	13	-	-	TRBJ1-5	TGTGCCAGCAGCTTAAAGGACAATCAGCCCCAGCATTTT	CASSLKDNQPQHF
TRBV30	15	-	-	TRBJ2-7	TGTGCCTGGGTTAGACCTGGGGACCTGTCCTACGAGCAGTACTTC	CAWVRPGDLSYEQYF
TRBV5-4	18	-	TRBD1	TRBJ1-4	TGTGCCAGCAGCTTGACCGGGACAGGGAAAGCGGGTAATGAAAAACTGTTTTTT	CASSLTGTGKAGNEKLFF
TRBV5-1	13	-	-	TRBJ1-2	TGCGCCAGCAGCTTGGGGGCCGCGGAGGGCTACACCTTC	CASSLGAAEGYTF
TRBV3-1/TRBV3-2	14	-	-	TRBJ2-7	TGTGCCAGCAGCCAAGGGGTACCTTACTACGAGCAGTACTTC	CASSQGVPYYEQYF
TRBV18	15	-	-	TRBJ1-2	TGTGCCAGCTCACCACGCACGGTTGCCAACTATGGCTACACCTTC	CASSPRTVANYGYTF